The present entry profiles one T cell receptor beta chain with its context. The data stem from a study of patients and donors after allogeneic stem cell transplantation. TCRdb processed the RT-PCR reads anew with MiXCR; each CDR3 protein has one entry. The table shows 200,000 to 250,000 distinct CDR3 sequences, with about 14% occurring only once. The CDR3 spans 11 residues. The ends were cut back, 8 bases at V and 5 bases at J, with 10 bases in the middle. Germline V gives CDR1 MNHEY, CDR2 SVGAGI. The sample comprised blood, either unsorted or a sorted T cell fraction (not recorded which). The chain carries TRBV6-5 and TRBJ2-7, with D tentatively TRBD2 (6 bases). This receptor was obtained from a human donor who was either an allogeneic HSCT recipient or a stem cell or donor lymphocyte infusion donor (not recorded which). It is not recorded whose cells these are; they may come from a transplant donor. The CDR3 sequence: CASRGLNEQYF. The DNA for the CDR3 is TGTGCCAGCCGGGGACTTAACGAGCAGTACTTC.